These 29 T cell receptor beta chains share one sample of origin, sequenced in a study of T cell responses to AZD1222 COVID-19 vaccine. The repertoire was sequenced with immunoSEQ multiplex PCR; TCRdb's copy has only in-frame clones and lacks some. The sample lists hundreds of thousands of clones; approximately 94% were seen once. The material was peripheral blood, obtained on day 0 of MenACWY control vaccination. The receptors come from an adult in good health.

The chain uses TRBV4-1 and TRBJ2-4, with 7 bases identical to TRBD1. After removal of 4 bases from V and 6 bases from J, the junction contained 9 bases not matched to a gene. The germline V gene encodes CDR1 MGHRA and CDR2 YSYEKL. The CDR3 totals 15 residues. The CDR3 region is CASSPSDGTVNIQYF. CDR3 in DNA: TGCGCCAGCAGCCCCTCAGACGGGACAGTAAACATTCAGTACTTC.

The V and J genes are TRBV5-1 and TRBJ2-1; maybe TRBD1 (6 bases). Germline assignment: CDR1 SGHRS and CDR2 YFSETQ. V was clipped by 2 bases and J by 2 bases, with 8 bases between them. The CDR3 is made up of 14 amino acids. Written as DNA, the CDR3 is TGCGCCAGCAGCTTACAGGGCCCCTACAATGAGCAGTTCTTC. Translating it yields CASSLQGPYNEQFF.

This chain connects TRBV5-1 to TRBJ2-5; 8 bases align to TRBD2. Germline CDR1 and CDR2: SGHRS and YFSETQ. This CDR3 is built from 16 residues. The ends lost 1 base at V and 0 bases at J; junction bases unmatched: 5. CDR3 region: CASSLQAGVYQETQYF. CDR3 sequence (DNA): TGCGCCAGCAGCTTGCAAGCGGGGGTGTACCAAGAGACCCAGTACTTC.

This chain links TRBV19 with TRBJ1-2, with TRBD1 identical over 7 bases. Germline CDR1 reads LNHDA; CDR2 reads SQIVND (reference sequence). V trimming: 6 bases; J trimming: 9 bases; junction bases outside the gene matches: 19. This CDR3 spans 16 amino acids. CDR3: CASRGFVAGGSGRYTF. The DNA for the CDR3 is TGTGCCAGTAGGGGCTTCGTGGCAGGGGGGAGTGGGCGCTACACCTTC.

The chain recombines TRBV5-6 with TRBJ1-2, with 10 positions matching TRBD1. Germline V gene data show CDR1 as SGHDT and CDR2 as YYEEEE. The ends lost 4 bases at V and 7 bases at J; junction bases unmatched: 16. The CDR3 spans 17 residues. This chain's CDR3 is CASSKTRQGALGGGYTF. The CDR3 DNA follows: TGTGCCAGCAGCAAGACTCGACAGGGGGCTTTGGGTGGTGGCTACACCTTC.

This clone has only one observation. J is TRBJ1-6 and V is TRBV28, with 8 nucleotides matching TRBD1. CDR3 length equals 16 residues. The J segment lost 6 bases and the V segment lost 4 bases, leaving 8 bases of the junction unmatched. Per the germline V gene, CDR1 is MDHEN and CDR2 is SYDVKM. CDR3 loop: CASSSLGQEPNSPLHF. CDR3 in DNA: TGTGCCAGCAGTTCCCTGGGACAGGAGCCTAATTCACCCCTCCACTTT.

Comments on this clone: Other DNA variants within this sample encode the same CDR3. The V gene is TRBV5-1, the J gene TRBJ1-1; D ambiguous. Germline V gives CDR1 SGHRS, CDR2 YFSETQ. Trimming left V 4 bases short and J 2 bases short, with 3 bases between. There are 11 residues in the CDR3. The CDR3 is CASSQNTEAFF. CDR3 nucleotides: TGCGCCAGCAGCCAAAACACTGAAGCTTTCTTT.

The V call is TRBV19, the J call TRBJ1-5, with D perhaps matching TRBD1 (5 bases). The germline V gene encodes CDR1 LNHDA and CDR2 SQIVND (reference sequence). Trimming stripped 3 bases from V and 1 base from J, with 7 bases between. CDR3 size: 14 residues. The CDR3 region is CASSIRASNQPQHF. CDR3 nucleotide sequence: TGTGCCAGTAGTATCAGGGCGAGCAATCAGCCCCAGCATTTT.

V and J are TRBV18 and TRBJ2-2; no clear D. This CDR3 contains 16 residues. Germline-derived CDR1 and CDR2 are KGHSH and LQKENI. V was cut by 4 bases and J by 0 bases, with 12 bases left in between. This CDR3 reads CASSLQNQANTGELFF. In nucleotides, the CDR3 is TGTGCCAGCTCACTGCAGAACCAGGCGAACACCGGGGAGCTGTTTTTT. Full variable domain (rest looked up from reference TRBV18 and TRBJ2-2): NAGVMQNPRHLVRRRGQEARLRCSPMKGHSHVYWYRQLPEEGLKFMVYLQKENIIDESGMPKERFSAEFPKEGPSILRIQQVVRGDSAAYFCASSLQNQANTGELFFGEGSRLTVL.

V usage is TRBV11-2 and J usage is TRBJ2-5; D is unclear. The ends were cut back, 3 bases at V and 5 bases at J, with 4 bases in the middle. The CDR3 loop spans 11 amino acids. Per germline, CDR1 SGHAT and CDR2 FQNNGV. In nucleotides, the CDR3 is TGTGCCAGCAGCTTTGGTGAGACCCAGTACTTC. Translated: CASSFGETQYF.

Notes on this clone: Other DNA variants within this sample encode the same CDR3. This chain joins TRBV6-5 and TRBJ1-1; D gene uncertain. Trimming pared 2 bases from V and 6 bases from J, leaving 7 bases between. The CDR3 runs to 12 residues. The germline CDR1 and CDR2 sequences are MNHEY and SVGAGI. The DNA for the CDR3 is TGTGCCAGCAGTTACCCAGGATCTGAAGCTTTCTTT. The encoded protein is CASSYPGSEAFF.

This chain joins TRBV30 and TRBJ1-1; D is unclear. V was shortened by 4 bases and J by 3 bases, with 12 bases between the two germline ends. Germline CDR1 and CDR2: GTSNPN and SVGIG (reference sequence). The CDR3 runs to 13 residues. CDR3 sequence reads: CAWNEGSYTEAFF. CDR3 DNA: TGTGCCTGGAACGAGGGCAGTTACACTGAAGCTTTCTTT.

V and J are TRBV7-3 and TRBJ2-2, with 7 nucleotides matching TRBD1. V lost 4 bases and J lost 0; bases outside the gene matches: 2. Germline CDR1 reads SGHTA; CDR2 reads FQGTGA. The CDR3 loop spans 15 amino acids. In nucleotides, the CDR3 is TGTGCCAGCAGCTCGACAGGGTCGAACACCGGGGAGCTGTTTTTT. This codes for CASSSTGSNTGELFF.

V usage is TRBV18 and J usage is TRBJ2-1, with TRBD1 identical over 7 bases. The CDR3 length is 14 residues. Germline-derived CDR1 and CDR2 are KGHSH and LQKENI. J lost 7 bases, V lost 3 bases, and 6 bases had no gene match. The CDR3 DNA sequence: TGTGCCAGCTCACCCCGGGACAGCATAAATGAGCAGTTCTTC. Translation gives CASSPRDSINEQFF.

This chain uses TRBV6-5 with TRBJ2-5; 10 nucleotides line up with TRBD1. The V gene end was trimmed by 6 bases and the J gene end by 0 bases; junction bases not matched to a gene: 4. This CDR3 is built from 15 residues. Germline CDR1 and CDR2: MNHEY and SVGAGI. DNA for the CDR3: TGTGCCAGCAGCAAGACAGGGGGCTACCAAGAGACCCAGTACTTC. The encoded protein is CASSKTGGYQETQYF.

The rearrangement links TRBV20-1 to TRBJ1-4; D remains unclear. The V end was cut by 3 bases, the J end by 10 bases, with 9 bases between. CDR3 length: 11 amino acids. CDR1 and CDR2 (germline): DFQATT, SNEGSKA (reference sequence). CDR3 sequence: CSAREHIKLFF. The CDR3 DNA follows: TGCAGTGCTAGGGAGCATATAAAACTGTTTTTT.

This rearrangement joins TRBV4-2 to TRBJ2-1; no clear D. The CDR3 has 14 amino acids. From germline, CDR1 is LGHNA and CDR2 YNFKEQ. V was clipped by 0 bases and J by 12 bases, with 15 bases between them. The CDR3: CASSQDGLSGRQFF. Here the CDR3 DNA reads TGTGCCAGCAGCCAAGATGGGTTATCAGGACGGCAGTTCTTC.

The V call is TRBV19, the J call TRBJ1-1; D not resolved. CDR1 and CDR2 from the germline V gene are LNHDA and SQIVND (reference sequence). Deletions cut 6 bases from V and 4 bases from J, with 15 bases between. This CDR3 has 14 amino acids. The CDR3 is CASSPWDRTTEAFF. CDR3 bases: TGTGCCAGTAGCCCATGGGATAGGACCACTGAAGCTTTCTTT.

This clone has more than one count but fewer than ten. The CDR3 nucleotides are TGTGCCAGCAGTTACAGAACTGGAAACACCATATATTTT. This codes for CASSYRTGNTIYF. The chain is built from TRBV6-5 and TRBJ1-3; D uncertain. Trimming shortened V by 2 bases and J by 2 bases, and 4 bases separated the two germline ends. Germline V lookup: CDR1 MNHEY, CDR2 SVGAGI. The CDR3 is made up of 13 amino acids.

This chain uses TRBV19 with TRBJ1-2, with a weak D call TRBD1 (6 bases). The V and J ends lost 5 bases and 7 bases respectively, with 17 bases between them. The CDR3 has 14 residues. Germline-derived CDR1 and CDR2 are LNHDA and SQIVND (reference sequence). DNA of the CDR3: TGTGCCAGTAGTCCCCCCTGGAGGGGGGCTGGCTACACCTTC. Amino acids: CASSPPWRGAGYTF.

This sequence joins TRBV7-6 and TRBJ1-2; no clear D gene. Trimming removed 4 bases at V and 2 bases at J, with 8 bases between. The CDR3 sequence is 13 residues long. The germline V gene encodes CDR1 SGHVS and CDR2 FNYEAQ. Here the CDR3 reads CASSSQENYGYTF. CDR3 nucleotides: TGTGCCAGCAGCTCCCAGGAGAACTATGGCTACACCTTC.

The chain uses TRBV5-1 and TRBJ2-2, with D possibly being TRBD1 (5 bases). From germline, CDR1 is SGHRS and CDR2 YFSETQ. The germline V and J ends were trimmed by 0 bases and 0 bases, with 9 bases remaining between them. CDR3 length: 16 amino acids. CDR3 DNA: TGCGCCAGCAGCTTGGGACAGTCCTCGAACACCGGGGAGCTGTTTTTT. It encodes CASSLGQSSNTGELFF. The variable domain in full, completed from reference TRBV5-1 and TRBJ2-2, reads KAGVTQTPRYLIKTRGQQVTLSCSPISGHRSVSWYQQTPGQGLQFLFEYFSETQRNKGNFPGRFSGRQFSNSRSEMNVSTLELGDSALYLCASSLGQSSNTGELFFGEGSRLTVL.

The chain links TRBV27 to TRBJ1-2, with 11 positions matching TRBD1. Unmatched junction bases numbered 2, after V lost 2 bases and J lost 6 bases. In germline, CDR1 is MNHEY, CDR2 SMNVEV (reference sequence). This CDR3 contains 14 residues. The CDR3 DNA sequence: TGTGCCAGCAGTTTACAGGGACAGGGGGATGGCTACACCTTC. This translates into CASSLQGQGDGYTF.

V usage is TRBV5-1 and J usage is TRBJ1-2, with 12 bases identical to TRBD1. Germline V lookup: CDR1 SGHRS, CDR2 YFSETQ. Trimming at V came to 4 bases and at J to 6 bases, leaving 4 bases not matched to a gene. The length of the CDR3 is 14 residues. The CDR3 DNA reads TGCGCCAGCAGCCCCGGGACAGGGGGCGATGGCTACACCTTC. Amino acids: CASSPGTGGDGYTF.

The chain uses TRBV27 and TRBJ2-1, with TRBD2 matching over 9 bases. Germline V gene data show CDR1 as MNHEY and CDR2 as SMNVEV (reference sequence). V lost 2 bases and J lost 8; bases outside the gene matches: 10. CDR3 size: 16 residues. The CDR3, as DNA: TGTGCCAGCAGTTTACGGAGCGGGGGGCCAGGGGATGAGCAGTTCTTC. The encoded protein is CASSLRSGGPGDEQFF.

This clone turned up a few times. The chain couples TRBV19 to TRBJ1-2; D is undetermined. With 4 bases removed from V and 2 bases from J, the gap between germline ends came to 11 bases. Germline loops: CDR1 LNHDA, CDR2 SQIVND (reference sequence). The CDR3 has 14 amino acids. CDR3 in amino acids: CASSTWAENYGYTF. DNA for the CDR3: TGTGCCAGTAGTACCTGGGCAGAAAACTATGGCTACACCTTC.

The rearrangement uses TRBV27 and TRBJ1-1; TRBD1 aligns across 7 bases. The CDR3 consists of 15 residues. Per germline, CDR1 MNHEY and CDR2 SMNVEV (reference sequence). V was clipped by 5 bases and J by 4 bases; unmatched bases: 10. The CDR3 DNA reads TGTGCCAGCAGTATAGACAGGGCCCGGGGCACTGAAGCTTTCTTT. It is translated as CASSIDRARGTEAFF.

The chain links TRBV7-8 to TRBJ1-1; no firm D call. The CDR3 extends over 13 amino acids. Germline V gives CDR1 SGHVS, CDR2 FQNEAQ. Trimming shortened V by 1 base and J by 4 bases, and 7 bases separated the two germline ends. The CDR3 nucleotides are TGTGCCAGCAGCTTAGTGAGAGGCACTGAAGCTTTCTTT. As protein: CASSLVRGTEAFF.

The rearrangement links TRBV5-1 to TRBJ2-5; 12 bases agree with TRBD2. This CDR3 comprises 15 residues. The V segment lost 3 bases and the J segment 2 bases; nucleotides outside the gene matches: 2. Germline loops: CDR1 SGHRS, CDR2 YFSETQ. CDR3 in amino acids: CASSYTSGGQETQYF. In DNA form, the CDR3 reads TGCGCCAGCAGCTACACTAGCGGGGGGCAAGAGACCCAGTACTTC.